A single sample gave rise to the 13 T cell receptor beta chains below, sequenced in a study of blood T cell repertoires in COVID-19. Here immunoSEQ multiplex PCR was the method, and the copy in TCRdb shows in-frame clones only, minus some. The table has a few hundred thousand clones, around 87% seen once; the top ten hold over 5%. Specimen: peripheral blood. The receptors were gathered from an older woman with COVID-19, enrolled during active disease.

The genes are TRBV29-1 and TRBJ2-3; 7 nucleotides align to TRBD1. The germline V gene has CDR1 SQVTM and CDR2 ANQGSEA. The V gene end was trimmed by 7 bases and the J gene end by 4 bases; junction bases not matched to a gene: 8. This CDR3 is 13 amino acids long. CDR3: CSGSTGFPDTQYF. The CDR3 DNA reads as TGCAGCGGCTCGACAGGGTTTCCAGATACGCAGTATTTT.

This clone showed up just once. This rearrangement joins TRBV2 to TRBJ2-6; the match to TRBD1 covers 9 bases. Germline V CDR1 and CDR2: SNHLY, FYNNEI. Unmatched junction bases numbered 7, after V lost 6 bases and J lost 1 base. The CDR3 is made up of 17 amino acids. This CDR3 is CASRRDRDLSGANVLTF. For the CDR3, the DNA is TGTGCCAGCAGAAGGGACAGGGACTTGTCTGGGGCCAACGTCCTGACTTTC.

The chain has TRBV6-5 and TRBJ2-5; 8 nucleotides align to TRBD1. After removal of 6 bases from V and 5 bases from J, the junction contained 5 bases not matched to a gene. The CDR3 consists of 13 residues. Germline V CDR1 and CDR2: MNHEY, SVGAGI. CDR3 sequence reads: CASRRTGLETQYF. CDR3 DNA: TGTGCCAGCAGACGGACAGGGTTGGAGACCCAGTACTTC.

This clone was observed once. This chain uses TRBV28 with TRBJ2-7; 10 positions match TRBD1. Germline V gives CDR1 MDHEN, CDR2 SYDVKM. Trimming at V came to 6 bases and at J to 1 base, leaving 6 bases not matched to a gene. This CDR3 contains 15 residues. CDR3 in amino acids: CASSKPGQGSYEQYF. In DNA, the CDR3 is TGTGCCAGCAGCAAACCGGGACAGGGGTCCTACGAGCAGTACTTC.

This clone was found once. This CDR3 is CASSSGLQVQETQYF. The CDR3 DNA follows: TGCGCCAGCAGCTCGGGACTACAGGTCCAAGAGACCCAGTACTTC. The chain recombines TRBV5-1 with TRBJ2-5, with 7 nucleotides matching TRBD2. Germline V gives CDR1 SGHRS, CDR2 YFSETQ. This CDR3 spans 15 amino acids. With 3 bases clipped from V and 1 base from J, the junction kept 6 bases outside the gene matches.

This clone appeared a single time. This sequence joins TRBV9 and TRBJ2-3, with 10 bases aligning to TRBD2. The CDR3 consists of 16 residues. CDR1 SGDLS and CDR2 YYNGEE come from the germline V gene. V trimming: 3 bases; J trimming: 4 bases; junction bases outside the gene matches: 8. The CDR3 region is CASSAYPSGRADTQYF. The CDR3 nucleotides read TGTGCCAGCAGCGCCTACCCTAGCGGGAGAGCAGATACGCAGTATTTT.

The V call is TRBV27, the J call TRBJ1-6, with 8 nucleotides matching TRBD1. Germline V gene lookup returns CDR1 MNHEY and CDR2 SMNVEV (reference sequence). This CDR3 has 16 residues. Losses at the gene ends were 5 bases for V and 4 bases for J; bases not matched to a gene: 7. CDR3 sequence reads: CASSLRQGPYNSPLHF. The CDR3 region has the DNA TGTGCCAGCAGTCTCCGACAGGGGCCGTATAATTCACCCCTCCACTTT.

This chain connects TRBV28 to TRBJ2-1; 10 bases are a match to TRBD2. Germline V lookup: CDR1 MDHEN, CDR2 SYDVKM. The CDR3 runs 16 residues. Losses at the gene ends were 5 bases for V and 8 bases for J; bases not matched to a gene: 12. The CDR3 loop is CASSPRPSGSRDEQFF. In nucleotides, the CDR3 is TGTGCCAGCAGTCCCCGGCCTAGCGGGAGTAGGGATGAGCAGTTCTTC.

The chain couples TRBV29-1 to TRBJ1-3, with D tentatively TRBD1 (5 bases). This CDR3 has 14 amino acids. Trimming removed 2 bases at V and 0 bases at J, with 8 bases between. Looked up from germline, CDR1 is SQVTM and CDR2 is ANQGSEA. CDR3 sequence (DNA): TGCAGCGTTGAACAGGGCCTCTCTGGAAACACCATATATTTT. Encoded protein: CSVEQGLSGNTIYF.

The genes are TRBV10-3 and TRBJ2-7; TRBD1 aligns across 10 bases. After removal of 3 bases from V and 6 bases from J, the junction contained 8 bases not matched to a gene. This CDR3 is 15 amino acids long. Germline lookup yields CDR1 ENHRY and CDR2 SYGVKD. CDR3 nucleotide sequence: TGTGCCATCAGTGACCTGGGACAGGGGTCGTTCGAGCAGTACTTC. Protein: CAISDLGQGSFEQYF.

The chain recombines TRBV28 with TRBJ2-3; 9 nucleotides align to TRBD2. V shed 10 bases, J shed 1 base, and the junction held 9 bases outside the gene matches. This CDR3 spans 15 amino acids. CDR1 is MDHEN and CDR2 is SYDVKM in the germline V gene. In DNA form, the CDR3 reads TGTGCCACCGCCCCCCTAGCGGGACGCACAGATACGCAGTATTTT. Translation: CATAPLAGRTDTQYF. Complete variable domain (other parts from reference TRBV28 and TRBJ2-3): DVKVTQSSRYLVKRTGEKVFLECVQDMDHENMFWYRQDPGLGLRLIYFSYDVKMKEKGDIPEGYSVSREKKERFSLILESASTNQTSMYLCATAPLAGRTDTQYFGPGTRLTVL.

The rearrangement uses TRBV24-1 and TRBJ2-5; no firm D call. V lost 3 bases, J lost 4 bases, and 8 bases lay in between. The CDR3 spans 13 residues. Germline V gene data show CDR1 as KGHDR and CDR2 as SFDVKD. CDR3: CATSDLVRETQYF. The CDR3 coding sequence is TGTGCCACCAGTGATCTAGTCCGAGAGACCCAGTACTTC.

The chain combines TRBV7-2 with TRBJ2-3, with D uncertain. The CDR3 totals 16 residues. The germline V gene has CDR1 SGHTA and CDR2 FQGNSA. V was trimmed by 0 bases and J by 2 bases, leaving 12 bases between them. CDR3 sequence reads: CASSLAIGTNTDTQYF. The CDR3 DNA reads as TGTGCCAGCAGCTTAGCGATCGGAACTAACACAGATACGCAGTATTTT.